The 20 T cell receptor beta chains below were found in one sample sequenced in a study of T cell clonality in common variable immunodeficiency. Findings and limits, study-wide: Fewer deletions and N-nucleotide insertions were reportedly seen in common variable immunodeficiency TCR beta sequences.

Sequenced by immunoSEQ multiplex PCR; TCRdb stores in-frame clones only, minus some. The sample gives 32,000 or so clones, none seen only once, and the top ten clones hold about 6.1%. For these TCRs, the target antigens are not known. Source material: peripheral blood mononuclear cells. The receptors here all came from a human donor with common variable immunodeficiency.

CDR3 bases read: TGCGCCAGCAGTCACGGGGGGGTATTGGGCGAAGAAGTTTGGAATGAAAAA. Its translation is CASSHGGVLGEEVWNEK. The full-length CDR3 reads as CASSHGGVLGEEVWNEKLFF. The chain joins TRBV23-1 to TRBJ1-4, with a possible D match to TRBD1 (5 bases). Read sequence stops 3 residues before the CDR3 end, and the germline J gene provides the missing end. TRBV23-1 is classed as an ORF, of uncertain function. This CDR3 is 20 amino acids long. The ends were cut back, 3 bases at V and 5 bases at J, with 28 bases in the middle.

This clone was observed a few times. Coverage ceases 3 residues before the CDR3 finishes, and the germline J gene fills in the end. This chain connects TRBV29-1 to TRBJ2-7; D perhaps matches TRBD1 (5 bases). The CDR3 is made up of 12 amino acids. Germline loops: CDR1 SQVTM, CDR2 ANQGSEA. V was pared by 7 bases and J by 0 bases, with 10 bases between. The sequenced part of the CDR3 DNA is TGCAGCGGTCTAGGGGCCTCCTACGAG. Translating gives CSGLGASYE. The CDR3 reads in full as CSGLGASYEQYF.

Details on this clone: Coverage ceases 3 residues before the CDR3 finishes, and the germline J gene fills in the end. The chain is built from TRBV6-2 or TRBV6-3 and TRBJ1-1, with 9 positions matching TRBD1. CDR3 size: 17 residues. Trimming took 4 bases from V and 5 from J; bases not matched to a gene: 14. Germline V gene lookup returns CDR1 MNHEY and CDR2 SVGEGT. The CDR3 DNA, read in part, is TGTGCCAGCAGTTCCTTCATTACGGACAGGGGAGGTACTGAA. Its translation is CASSSFITDRGGTE. The whole CDR3 reads CASSSFITDRGGTEAFF.

This clone was found many times. At one of its ends the junction is not consistent with the germline gene, which may arise from a read error. With the read ending 3 residues before the CDR3 end, the germline J gene is used to fill in that end. The genes are TRBV20-1 and TRBJ2-3, with D possibly called TRBD1 or TRBD2 (6 bases each). Looked up from germline, CDR1 is DFQATT and CDR2 is SNEGSKA (reference sequence). The CDR3 has 14 residues. The CDR3 DNA, read in part, is TGCAGTGCCAGAGAGGGGGGTAGCACAGATACG. Residues: CSAREGGSTDT. The complete CDR3 protein is CSAREGGSTDTQYF.

Note on this clone: Sequencing ends 3 residues short of the CDR3 end; the germline J gene provides the rest. The chain is built from TRBV30 and TRBJ2-7, with TRBD2 identical over 7 bases. Germline CDR1 and CDR2: GTSNPN and SVGIG (reference sequence). This CDR3 is built from 14 residues. V shed 4 bases, J shed 1 base, and the junction held 7 bases outside the gene matches. The CDR3 sequence: CAWNPGAGSYEQYF. The CDR3 DNA, read in part, is TGTGCCTGGAACCCAGGAGCGGGGTCCTACGAG.

This clone showed up just a few times. With the read ending 3 residues before the CDR3 end, the germline J gene is used to fill in that end. This chain uses TRBV6-1 with TRBJ1-1; TRBD1 might be the D (6 bases). CDR1 MNHNS and CDR2 SASEGT come from the germline V gene. CDR3 size: 15 residues. V lost 0 bases and J lost 1, with 9 bases in between. The DNA read from the CDR3 is TGTGCCAGCAGTGAAGCTGGAGGGGGGAACACTGAA. Protein sequence: CASSEAGGGNTE. The full CDR3 protein is CASSEAGGGNTEAFF.

In regard to this clone: The read ends 3 residues before the CDR3 terminus; that terminus is restored from the germline J gene. The V and J genes are TRBV30 and TRBJ1-2, with unresolved D. The germline V gene has CDR1 GTSNPN and CDR2 SVGIG (reference sequence). The CDR3 runs to 13 residues. The covered CDR3 bases are TGTGCCTGGAGTGTACGACCCGCGGGGGGC. Protein sequence: CAWSVRPAGG. From start to end, the CDR3 is CAWSVRPAGGYTF. The full variable domain, its missing parts supplied by reference TRBV30 and TRBJ1-2, is SQTIHQWPATLVQPVGSPLSLECTVEGTSNPNLYWYRQAAGRGLQLLFYSVGIGQISSEVPQNLSASRPQDRQFILSSKKLLLSDSGFYLCAWSVRPAGGYTFGSGTRLTVV.

For this clone: The read stops 3 residues short of the end of the CDR3; the missing end is completed from the germline J gene. This chain links TRBV2 with TRBJ1-4, with unresolved D. The CDR3 covers 13 residues. Trimming shortened V by 7 bases and J by 5 bases, and 11 bases separated the two germline ends. The germline V gene encodes CDR1 SNHLY and CDR2 FYNNEI. The part of the CDR3 DNA that was read is TGTGCCAGCATGTTCAGGAGAAATGAAAAA. Its translation is CASMFRRNEK. The whole CDR3 reads CASMFRRNEKLFF.

This clone showed up many times. The CDR3 end falls 3 residues outside the read, so it is completed with the germline J gene. The rearrangement links TRBV7-8 to TRBJ2-2; D is unresolved. The germline CDR1 and CDR2 sequences are SGHVS and FQNEAQ. CDR3 length equals 12 residues. V was cut by 4 bases and J by 5 bases, with 5 bases left in between. CDR3 amino acids: CASSSRTGELFF. Incomplete CDR3 DNA: TGTGCCAGCAGCTCCCGTACCGGGGAG.

Details on this clone: The sequenced fragment ends 3 residues before the CDR3 boundary, so the rest is inferred from the germline J gene. The chain combines TRBV7-8 with TRBJ2-1, with 7 bases matching TRBD2. The CDR3 sequence is 16 residues long. The germline gives CDR1 SGHVS, CDR2 FQNEAQ. V lost 5 bases to trimming and J lost 3 bases; unmatched junction nucleotides: 10. The CDR3 reads CASSLTGLNVYNEQFF. The covered CDR3 bases are TGTGCCAGCAGCCTAACGGGACTAAACGTCTACAATGAG.

Points on this clone: Coverage ceases 3 residues before the CDR3 finishes, and the germline J gene fills in the end. This chain joins TRBV30 and TRBJ2-3; 8 positions agree with TRBD2. This CDR3 is 15 amino acids long. From germline, CDR1 is GTSNPN and CDR2 SVGIG (reference sequence). Trimming at V came to 2 bases and at J to 0 bases, leaving 4 bases not matched to a gene. Partial CDR3 DNA: TGTGCCTGGAGTCCTTTAGCGGGGAGCACAGATACG. This encodes CAWSPLAGSTDT. From start to end, the CDR3 is CAWSPLAGSTDTQYF.

This clone has more than one count but fewer than ten. The read halts 3 residues ahead of the CDR3 end, with the missing end drawn from the germline J gene. Distinct nucleotide sequences in the sample also encode this CDR3. V usage is TRBV30 and J usage is TRBJ1-5; D is undetermined. The ends were cut back, 0 bases at V and 1 base at J, with 4 bases in the middle. Germline V gene lookup returns CDR1 GTSNPN and CDR2 SVGIG (reference sequence). The CDR3 is 13 residues long. The sequenced CDR3 bases are TGTGCCTGGAGTGTAGGGAGCAATCAGCCC. Residues: CAWSVGSNQP. The complete CDR3 sequence is CAWSVGSNQPQHF.

This clone was counted at least ten times. Coverage ceases 3 residues before the CDR3 finishes, and the germline J gene fills in the end. V usage is TRBV2 and J usage is TRBJ1-2; 8 bases agree with TRBD1. Trimming removed 2 bases from V and 2 bases from J; junction bases left unmatched: 7. The CDR3 has 16 amino acids. Germline V gives CDR1 SNHLY, CDR2 FYNNEI. CDR3 sequence: CASSESLTGGNYGYTF. CDR3 DNA (partial): TGTGCCAGCAGTGAAAGTCTCACAGGGGGGAACTATGGC. The entire variable domain, with the rest obtained from reference TRBV2 and TRBJ1-2, is as follows: EPEVTQTPSHQVTQMGQEVILRCVPISNHLYFYWYRQILGQKVEFLVSFYNNEISEKSEIFDDQFSVERPDGSNFTLKIRSTKLEDSAMYFCASSESLTGGNYGYTFGSGTRLTVV.

This clone came up a few times. The missing CDR3 end, 3 residues past where the read stops, is filled in from the germline J gene. The genes are TRBV30 and TRBJ1-5, with 9 bases matching TRBD1. Germline V gives CDR1 GTSNPN, CDR2 SVGIG (reference sequence). With 5 bases clipped from V and 7 bases from J, the junction kept 6 bases outside the gene matches. The CDR3 contains 13 residues. The sequenced CDR3 bases are TGTGCCTGGGGACAGGGGTTAGAGCAGCCC. Translating gives CAWGQGLEQP. The CDR3 in full is CAWGQGLEQPQHF.

This clone was observed a few times. Read data end 3 residues before the CDR3 end; the end is taken from the germline J gene. The genes are TRBV10-3 and TRBJ2-7; a weak D match, TRBD2 (5 bases). V shed 5 bases and J shed 6 bases, with 11 bases lying between them. From germline, CDR1 is ENHRY and CDR2 SYGVKD. This CDR3 is 12 amino acids long. CDR3 DNA, as far as it was read: TGTGCCATCAGTCTGGCCAGCGGCGAG. Translating gives CAISLASGE. The entire CDR3 protein reads CAISLASGEQYF.

This clone has a count of ten or more. The read ends 3 residues before the CDR3 terminus; that terminus is restored from the germline J gene. The chain uses TRBV30 and TRBJ1-2; D is ambiguous. The CDR3 is made up of 12 amino acids. Trimming shortened V by 1 base and J by 6 bases, and 9 bases separated the two germline ends. Per germline, CDR1 GTSNPN and CDR2 SVGIG (reference sequence). CDR3: CAWSAVADGYTF. The covered CDR3 bases are TGTGCCTGGAGTGCAGTTGCGGATGGC.

Regarding this clone: The CDR3 end falls 3 residues outside the read, so it is completed with the germline J gene. This chain connects TRBV7-9 to TRBJ1-1; D perhaps matches TRBD1 (5 bases). The germline V gene encodes CDR1 SEHNR and CDR2 FQNEAQ (reference sequence). V was trimmed by 5 bases and J by 1 base, leaving 8 bases between them. The CDR3 sequence is 13 residues long. CDR3 bases read: TGTGCCAGCAGCGATGACAGGAACACTGAA. Its protein product is CASSDDRNTE. In full, the CDR3 is CASSDDRNTEAFF.

A word on this clone: The observed sequence ends 3 residues before the CDR3 terminus, with the missing tail filled in from the germline J gene. V usage is TRBV6-2 or TRBV6-3 and J usage is TRBJ2-5; D not certain. The CDR3 has 14 residues. The V gene's germline CDR1 is MNHEY and CDR2 SVGEGT. V shed 0 bases and J shed 0 bases, with 5 bases lying between them. CDR3 in amino acids: CASSYSGYQETQYF. Partial CDR3 DNA: TGTGCCAGCAGTTACTCAGGCTACCAAGAGACC.

The CDR3 sequence is CASSGDMNTEAFF. CDR3 DNA (partial): TGTGCCAGCTCGGGTGACATGAACACTGAA. The chain joins TRBV18 to TRBJ1-1, with D unclear. The read ends 3 residues shy of where the CDR3 ends; the end is completed using the germline J gene. The CDR3 spans 13 residues. V lost 6 bases, J lost 0 bases, and 8 bases lay in between. CDR1 and CDR2 from the germline V gene are KGHSH and LQKENI.

Points on this clone: A read error may produce the germline difference seen at one junction end. The read terminates 3 residues ahead of where the CDR3 ends, so the germline J gene completes it. The chain couples TRBV7-3 to TRBJ2-7; a possible D gene is TRBD1 (5 bases). Germline values: CDR1 SGHTA, CDR2 FQGTGA. The CDR3 contains 13 residues. This chain's CDR3 is CSSSFDTGSEQYF. The sequenced part of the CDR3 DNA is TGTTCCAGCAGCTTCGATACAGGTAGCGAG.